This entry lists 4 T cell receptor beta chains sequenced from one sample in a study of T cells after yellow fever vaccination. Via MiXCR, TCRdb re-called the 5' RACE reads, giving one row per CDR3 protein. Of some 250,000 distinct CDR3 sequences listed, over 3% were seen once; the top ten hold 19%. Sample: PBMCs, taken 15 days after the yellow fever booster vaccination. These receptors were obtained from a young man who received the YFV17D yellow fever vaccine.

Many counts were recorded for this clonotype. The chain uses TRBV12-3 or TRBV12-4 and TRBJ2-7; D possibly uses TRBD1 or TRBD2 (5 bases each). Trimming removed 8 bases at V and 4 bases at J, with 18 bases between. This CDR3 has 14 residues. CDR3 nucleotide sequence: TGTGCCAGCCCCCCTGGGGGTCCCCCATACGAGCAGTACGTC. Amino acid sequence: CASPPGGPPYEQYV.

This clonotype occurred many times. J is TRBJ1-3 and V is TRBV20-1; D is undetermined. The CDR3 sequence is 14 residues long. CDR1 and CDR2 from the germline V gene are DFQATT and SNEGSKA (reference sequence). Between the trimmed V and J ends, which lost 0 bases and 1 base, there was a span of 7 bases. The CDR3 loop is CSARDPGSGNTIYF. The CDR3 DNA is TGCAGTGCTAGAGATCCGGGGTCTGGAAACACCATATATTTT.

This chain uses TRBV7-2 with TRBJ1-3, with D uncertain. Trimming shortened V by 6 bases and J by 0 bases, and 6 bases separated the two germline ends. Germline CDR1 is SGHTA and CDR2 is FQGNSA. The CDR3 is 13 residues long. The CDR3 DNA follows: TGTGCCAGCAGACAGAGCTCTGGAAACACCATATATTTT. Protein sequence: CASRQSSGNTIYF.

This clonotype was counted at least ten times. The rearrangement links TRBV7-2 to TRBJ2-4, with D possibly matching TRBD2 (5 bases). Trimming took 4 bases from V and 8 from J, leaving 27 bases between them. Germline-derived CDR1 and CDR2 are SGHTA and FQGNSA. The CDR3 is 18 amino acids. The CDR3: CASSSPPEAAGLEDIQYF. The CDR3 nucleotides read TGTGCCAGCAGCTCACCCCCCGAGGCCGCGGGTCTGGAGGACATTCAGTACTTC. The complete variable domain, with remaining parts taken from reference TRBV7-2 and TRBJ2-4, reads GAGVSQSPSNKVTEKGKDVELRCDPISGHTALYWYRQSLGQGLEFLIYFQGNSAPDKSGLPSDRFSAERTGGSVSTLTIQRTQQEDSAVYLCASSSPPEAAGLEDIQYFGAGTRLSVL.